One and the same sample provided the 2 T cell receptor beta chains below, sequenced in a study of T cells in localized non-small cell lung cancer. The data were produced by immunoSEQ multiplex PCR, yet TCRdb's version contains in-frame clones alone and is incomplete. Here the sample spans 25,000 to 30,000 clones, about 81% being singletons. Sequenced material: peripheral blood, taken before any cancer treatment. Receptors originate from a woman aged 40-69 years with stage I lung adenocarcinoma.

V gene TRBV29-1 combines with J gene TRBJ1-4, with unresolved D. The V gene's germline CDR1 is SQVTM and CDR2 ANQGSEA. The CDR3 runs to 16 residues. Trimming took off 0 bases at V and 3 bases at J, with 14 bases between the two ends. The CDR3 DNA follows: TGCAGCGTTGAAGATCAGTACGGCCATTCTAATGAAAAACTGTTTTTT. As protein: CSVEDQYGHSNEKLFF.

The rearrangement joins TRBV2 to TRBJ2-5, with 8 bases lining up with TRBD1. This CDR3 contains 14 residues. The germline V gene encodes CDR1 SNHLY and CDR2 FYNNEI. Trimming cost V 3 bases and J 6 bases; bases outside gene matches: 6. This chain's CDR3 is CASSEDRVTKTQYF. CDR3 nucleotides: TGTGCCAGCAGTGAGGACAGGGTAACAAAGACCCAGTACTTC.